The 15 T cell receptor beta chains listed next were all sequenced from one sample in a study of vaccination and CD4 T cells after COVID-19. Regarding treatment: approximately 9-day PBMC culture with coronavirus spike peptide pools or control peptides (ViraFEST assay). From the unexposed donor, CD4+ T cells were collected ahead of the COVID-19 pandemic (2011-2018). Oncomine TCR Beta short-read sequencing was applied to DNA from cultured CD4+ T cells. TCRdb re-called the PCR reads through MiXCR, storing one row per CDR3 protein. The top ten clones hold nearly 25% of a sample with about 8,300 distinct CDR3 sequences, roughly 45% of them seen once. The antigens of these receptors remain unknown. Sequencing used CD4+ T cells from blood, cultured in vitro. The source is a human donor in good health.

The chain uses TRBV7-2 and TRBJ2-3; D possibly corresponds to TRBD1 (6 bases). V lost 1 base to trimming and J lost 8 bases, with 10 bases between them. The CDR3 length is 13 residues. Germline loops: CDR1 SGHTA, CDR2 FQGNSA. The CDR3 DNA sequence: TGTGCCAGCAGCTTAGGTGTAGGGGGTACGCAGTATTTT. Amino acids: CASSLGVGGTQYF.

In this sample, this clonotype turned up a few times. This chain joins TRBV6-5 and TRBJ1-6, with D possibly TRBD1 on 5 matching bases. Germline V gives CDR1 MNHEY, CDR2 SVGAGI. V was shortened by 4 bases and J by 8 bases, with 12 bases between the two germline ends. The CDR3 totals 14 residues. The CDR3, as DNA: TGTGCCAGCAGTTTGGGACCTGGGGATTCACCCCTCCACTTT. This sequence encodes CASSLGPGDSPLHF.

This clonotype has more than one count but fewer than ten. The chain is built from TRBV10-3 and TRBJ2-7; the match to TRBD2 covers 9 bases. Germline V gene data show CDR1 as ENHRY and CDR2 as SYGVKD. With V trimmed by 0 bases and J by 6 bases, 12 bases remained unmatched. The CDR3 loop spans 17 amino acids. In DNA, the CDR3 is TGTGCCATCAGTGAGTCGAGGGCGGGAGGGCCTCTCGGCGAGCAGTACTTC. Translated: CAISESRAGGPLGEQYF.

The rearrangement uses TRBV28 and TRBJ1-2; possible D gene TRBD1, 6 bases. The germline gives CDR1 MDHEN, CDR2 SYDVKM. Trimming left V 6 bases short and J 7 bases short, with 18 bases between. This CDR3 is built from 14 residues. The CDR3 sequence: CASRPDTGGGGYTF. In DNA form, the CDR3 reads TGTGCCAGCAGACCTGACACGGGGGGCGGTGGCTACACCTTC.

The rearrangement links TRBV12-3 or TRBV12-4 to TRBJ2-1; 8 nucleotides line up with TRBD1. CDR3 length: 16 amino acids. With 5 bases clipped from V and 0 bases from J, the junction kept 6 bases outside the gene matches. The CDR3, as DNA: TGTGCCAGCAGTCCGGGGACAGGCTTCTCCTACAATGAGCAGTTCTTC. It specifies CASSPGTGFSYNEQFF.

The V and J genes are TRBV6-1 and TRBJ1-6, with 10 bases identical to TRBD1. The CDR3 contains 16 residues. V lost 6 bases, J lost 8 bases, and 10 bases stayed unmatched. Germline V lookup: CDR1 MNHNS, CDR2 SASEGT. This CDR3 reads CASRPLTGGSDSPLHF. CDR3 nucleotides: TGTGCCAGCAGACCTCTGACAGGGGGCTCCGATTCACCCCTCCACTTT.

This clonotype occurred a few times. The V call is TRBV20-1, the J call TRBJ1-5; 8 nucleotides align to TRBD1. Germline lookup yields CDR1 DFQATT and CDR2 SNEGSKA (reference sequence). The CDR3 is made up of 13 amino acids. V shed 4 bases and J 3 bases; nucleotides not matched to a gene: 2. The CDR3 region is CSAKTGVNQPQHF. The CDR3 DNA follows: TGCAGTGCTAAGACAGGGGTCAATCAGCCCCAGCATTTT.

The chain links TRBV6-1 to TRBJ2-2; weak D call: TRBD2 (5 bases). The germline V gene encodes CDR1 MNHNS and CDR2 SASEGT. Trimming cost V 8 bases and J 8 bases, with 15 bases left between them. This CDR3 is built from 13 residues. Written as DNA, the CDR3 is TGTGCCAGCGGCGACTATGGTGGGGGGGAGCTGTTTTTT. Its protein is CASGDYGGGELFF.

This clonotype was observed a handful of times. This chain connects TRBV10-3 to TRBJ1-1; D possibly corresponds to TRBD1 (6 bases). V dropped 8 bases and J dropped 1 base, with 17 bases sitting between them. Germline CDR1 reads ENHRY; CDR2 reads SYGVKD. The CDR3 is made up of 15 amino acids. CDR3 sequence reads: CAIGSPGAENTEAFF. The CDR3 coding sequence is TGTGCCATCGGTTCCCCGGGGGCGGAGAACACTGAAGCTTTCTTT.

This clonotype has a handful of counts. This sequence joins TRBV20-1 and TRBJ1-1; D gene unclear. The CDR3 is 10 amino acids. CDR1 is DFQATT, CDR2 SNEGSKA, per germline (reference sequence). V lost 2 bases and J 12 bases, leaving 10 bases between the germline ends. The CDR3 nucleotides are TGCAGTGCTAGATTAGAGGCGCCTTTCTTT. Protein sequence: CSARLEAPFF.

This clonotype is medium-sized in the sample. The V call is TRBV4-1, the J call TRBJ2-5, with D possibly TRBD1 on 6 matching bases. Between the trimmed V and J ends, which lost 4 bases and 2 bases, there was a span of 17 bases. The germline CDR1 and CDR2 sequences are MGHRA and YSYEKL. This CDR3 comprises 16 residues. The CDR3 DNA is TGCGCCAGCAGCCCTAGGTGGCGAGGGGGTCAAGAGACCCAGTACTTC. Its protein product is CASSPRWRGGQETQYF.

This clonotype showed up just a few times. The J gene is TRBJ2-3, the V gene TRBV6-1, with 8 bases aligning to TRBD2. CDR1 and CDR2 from the germline V gene are MNHNS and SASEGT. This CDR3 contains 17 residues. Losses at the gene ends were 6 bases for V and 3 bases for J; bases not matched to a gene: 14. CDR3 sequence reads: CASRTLLSGGETDTQYF. CDR3 nucleotide sequence: TGTGCCAGCAGGACCCTACTGAGCGGGGGCGAAACAGATACGCAGTATTTT.

This clonotype is a singleton in its sample. V gene TRBV14 combines with J gene TRBJ1-6; D unresolved. CDR1 and CDR2 from the germline V gene are SGHDN and FVKESK. Trimming took off 3 bases at V and 13 bases at J, with 13 bases between the two ends. The CDR3 extends over 13 amino acids. CDR3 residues: CASSQDWVGPLHF. The CDR3 DNA sequence: TGTGCCAGCAGCCAGGACTGGGTTGGGCCCCTCCACTTT. Filled out from reference TRBV14 and TRBJ1-6, the complete variable domain reads EAGVTQFPSHSVIEKGQTVTLRCDPISGHDNLYWYRRVMGKEIKFLLHFVKESKQDESGMPNNRFLAERTGGTYSTLKVQPAELEDSGVYFCASSQDWVGPLHFGNGTRLTVT.

This clonotype was seen only a few times. V and J are TRBV29-1 and TRBJ2-3; TRBD2 aligns across 9 bases. There are 13 residues in the CDR3. From germline, CDR1 is SQVTM and CDR2 ANQGSEA. The J segment lost 6 bases and the V segment lost 5 bases, leaving 6 bases of the junction unmatched. The CDR3 DNA is TGCAGCGTTCGAGCGGGAGGAGGGGATACGCAGTATTTT. Residues: CSVRAGGGDTQYF.

This chain connects TRBV7-6 to TRBJ2-7; D is ambiguous. The CDR3 is 16 residues long. Trimming left V 1 base short and J 0 bases short, with 13 bases between. Looked up from germline, CDR1 is SGHVS and CDR2 is FNYEAQ. Here the CDR3 reads CASSLGGIHPSYEQYF. Written as DNA, the CDR3 is TGTGCCAGCAGCTTAGGGGGAATCCATCCCTCCTACGAGCAGTACTTC.